Following are 4 T cell receptor beta chains from one sample sequenced in a study of cytomegalovirus exposure and HLA in healthy donors. The PCR was carried out with 60 Vbeta primers and 13 Jbeta primers. The assay was immunoSEQ multiplex PCR, and TCRdb's table has in-frame clones only and misses some. The sample includes some 120,000 clones, approximately 80% of them seen just once. The specimen sequenced was PBMCs. These receptors were obtained from a male donor in good health and CMV-seropositive.

The V and J genes are TRBV28 and TRBJ2-3; 11 nucleotides align to TRBD2. Germline CDR1 is MDHEN and CDR2 is SYDVKM. Trimming removed 3 bases from V and 0 bases from J; junction bases left unmatched: 2. This CDR3 is built from 16 residues. The CDR3 DNA reads TGTGCCAGCAGTTTGGGACTAGCGGATAGCACAGATACGCAGTATTTT. This encodes CASSLGLADSTDTQYF. The whole variable domain, remainder taken from reference TRBV28 and TRBJ2-3, is DVKVTQSSRYLVKRTGEKVFLECVQDMDHENMFWYRQDPGLGLRLIYFSYDVKMKEKGDIPEGYSVSREKKERFSLILESASTNQTSMYLCASSLGLADSTDTQYFGPGTRLTVL.

The gene calls are TRBV2 and TRBJ2-1; 8 nucleotides align to TRBD2. Losses at the gene ends were 3 bases for V and 5 bases for J; bases not matched to a gene: 9. The CDR3 extends over 16 amino acids. The germline V gene has CDR1 SNHLY and CDR2 FYNNEI. CDR3 sequence reads: CASSDPQRETDNEQFF. The DNA for the CDR3 is TGTGCCAGCAGTGATCCCCAGCGGGAGACCGACAATGAGCAGTTCTTC.

The chain combines TRBV5-1 with TRBJ2-2, with unresolved D. Trimming took off 2 bases at V and 8 bases at J, with 19 bases between the two ends. Germline assignment: CDR1 SGHRS and CDR2 YFSETQ. The CDR3 contains 16 residues. DNA of the CDR3: TGCGCCAGCAGCTTTTTCGCGTCTCCTGAGTCAGGGGAGCTGTTTTTT. Translation gives CASSFFASPESGELFF.

This rearrangement joins TRBV11-3 to TRBJ2-7; possibly TRBD2 for D (5 bases). CDR1 and CDR2 (germline): SGHNT, YENEEA. The CDR3 is 14 amino acids. Trimming cost V 5 bases and J 2 bases, with 13 bases left between them. The CDR3 sequence is CASSPGLRPYEQYF. As DNA, the CDR3 is TGTGCCAGCAGCCCAGGACTCCGACCCTACGAGCAGTACTTC.